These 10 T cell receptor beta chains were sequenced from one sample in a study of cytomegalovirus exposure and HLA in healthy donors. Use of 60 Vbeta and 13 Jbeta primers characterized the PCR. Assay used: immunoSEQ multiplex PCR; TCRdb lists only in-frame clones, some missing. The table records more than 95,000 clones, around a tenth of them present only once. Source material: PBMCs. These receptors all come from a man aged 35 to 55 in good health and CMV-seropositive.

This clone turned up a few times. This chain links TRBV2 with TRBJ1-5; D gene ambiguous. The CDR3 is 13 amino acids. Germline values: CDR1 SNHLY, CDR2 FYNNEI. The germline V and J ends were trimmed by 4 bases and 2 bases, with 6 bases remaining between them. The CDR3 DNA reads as TGTGCCAGCAGTGTAGATGGCAATCAGCCCCAGCATTTT. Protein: CASSVDGNQPQHF.

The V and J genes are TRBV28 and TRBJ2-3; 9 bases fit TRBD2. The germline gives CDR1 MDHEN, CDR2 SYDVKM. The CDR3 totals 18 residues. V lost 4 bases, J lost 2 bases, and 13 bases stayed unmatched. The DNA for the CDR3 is TGTGCCAGCAGTTCCCATAGCGGGAGCGAACTTTACACAGATACGCAGTATTTT. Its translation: CASSSHSGSELYTDTQYF.

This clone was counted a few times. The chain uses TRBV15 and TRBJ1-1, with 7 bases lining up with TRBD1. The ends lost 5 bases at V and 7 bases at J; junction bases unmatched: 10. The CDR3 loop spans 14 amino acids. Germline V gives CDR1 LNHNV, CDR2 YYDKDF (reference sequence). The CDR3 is CATSATTGYVEAFF. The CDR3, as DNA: TGTGCCACCAGCGCCACGACAGGGTACGTTGAAGCTTTCTTT.

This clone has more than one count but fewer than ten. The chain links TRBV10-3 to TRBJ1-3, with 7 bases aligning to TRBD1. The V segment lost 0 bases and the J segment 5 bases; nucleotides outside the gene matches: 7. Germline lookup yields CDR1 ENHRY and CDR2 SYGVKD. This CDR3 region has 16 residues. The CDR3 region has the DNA TGTGCCATCAGTGAGTCGAGGGCAGGGGGTAGAAACACCATATATTTT. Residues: CAISESRAGGRNTIYF.

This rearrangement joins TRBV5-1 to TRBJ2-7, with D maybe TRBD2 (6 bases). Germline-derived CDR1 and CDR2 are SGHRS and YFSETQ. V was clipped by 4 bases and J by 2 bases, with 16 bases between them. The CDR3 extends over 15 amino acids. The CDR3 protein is CASSLHWTTPYEQYF. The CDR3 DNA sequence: TGCGCCAGCAGCCTGCACTGGACTACCCCCTACGAGCAGTACTTC. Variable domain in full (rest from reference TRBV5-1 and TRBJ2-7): KAGVTQTPRYLIKTRGQQVTLSCSPISGHRSVSWYQQTPGQGLQFLFEYFSETQRNKGNFPGRFSGRQFSNSRSEMNVSTLELGDSALYLCASSLHWTTPYEQYFGPGTRLTVT.

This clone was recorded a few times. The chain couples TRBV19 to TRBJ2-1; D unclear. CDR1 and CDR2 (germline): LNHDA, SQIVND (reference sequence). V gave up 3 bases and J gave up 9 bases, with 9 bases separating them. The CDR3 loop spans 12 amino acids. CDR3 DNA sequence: TGTGCCAGTAGTATGGTTAGCCTTGAGCAGTTCTTC. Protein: CASSMVSLEQFF.

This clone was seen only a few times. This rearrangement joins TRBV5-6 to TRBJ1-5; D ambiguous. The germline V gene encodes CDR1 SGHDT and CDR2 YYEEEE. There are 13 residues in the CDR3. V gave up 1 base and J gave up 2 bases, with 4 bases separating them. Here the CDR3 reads CASSLSGNQPQHF. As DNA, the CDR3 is TGTGCCAGCAGCTTGTCTGGCAATCAGCCCCAGCATTTT.

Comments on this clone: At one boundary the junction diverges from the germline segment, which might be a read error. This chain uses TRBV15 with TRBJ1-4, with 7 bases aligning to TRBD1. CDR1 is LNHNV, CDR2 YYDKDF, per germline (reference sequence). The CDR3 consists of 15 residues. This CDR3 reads CATSTGAQQGEKLFF. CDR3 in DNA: TGTGCCACAAGCACAGGGGCTCAACAAGGTGAAAAACTGTTTTTT.

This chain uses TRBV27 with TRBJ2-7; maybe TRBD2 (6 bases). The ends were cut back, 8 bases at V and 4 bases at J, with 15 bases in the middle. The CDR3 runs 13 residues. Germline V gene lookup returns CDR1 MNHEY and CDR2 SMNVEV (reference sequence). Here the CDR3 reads CASAHSGGYEQYF. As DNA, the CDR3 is TGTGCCAGCGCACATTCCGGGGGATACGAGCAGTACTTC.

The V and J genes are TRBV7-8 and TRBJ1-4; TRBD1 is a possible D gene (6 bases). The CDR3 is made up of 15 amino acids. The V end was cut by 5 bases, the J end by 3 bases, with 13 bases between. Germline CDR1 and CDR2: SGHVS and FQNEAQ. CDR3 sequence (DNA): TGTGCCAGCAGCCTATACAGGGTTGCTAATGAAAAACTGTTTTTT. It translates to CASSLYRVANEKLFF.